This record looks at one T cell receptor beta chain sequence and its context. Its antigen is unidentified. V lost 2 bases and J 4 bases, leaving 12 bases between the germline ends. The V gene's germline CDR1 is SGDLS and CDR2 YYNGEE. The CDR3 extends over 14 amino acids. Produced via immunoSEQ multiplex PCR; TCRdb's table is partial and in-frame only. The profile shows under 50,000 clones, 80% of them singletons. The data belong to a study of T cell responses to AZD1222 COVID-19 vaccine. Whole-study results and caveats: Clonal diversity was possibly underestimated; the donors were predominantly white British and more often female. Baseline seropositivity characterized only six AZD1222 recipients. Repertoires were obtained solely post-peak T cell response.

The chain has TRBV9 and TRBJ1-2; possibly TRBD1 for D (6 bases). This clonotype originated in an adult who received the MenACWY meningococcal vaccine as a control. The specimen was peripheral blood, collected 28 days after the second dose of the MenACWY control vaccine. CDR3 loop: CASSVGAGSYGYTF. CDR3 nucleotides: TGTGCCAGCAGCGTGGGGGCGGGCAGCTATGGCTACACCTTC.